This T cell receptor beta chain was found in a study of vaccination and CD4 T cells after COVID-19. The study, taken as a whole, reports: Analysis of convalescent patients found that 304 of 307 vaccine-specific clones were spike mono-reactive. With convalescent patients, a median approximately 90% of reactive clones emerged solely after vaccination.

Treatment specified: roughly nine-day PBMC culture with coronavirus spike peptide pools or control peptides (ViraFEST assay). Before the COVID-19 pandemic (2011-2018), CD4+ T cells were obtained from the unexposed donor. ViraFEST relied on peptide pools to expand antigen-specific T cells; the TCRs were sequenced afterward. Peptide pools at approximately 10 ug/ml, together with roughly 9.1 IU/ml IL-2, were added to cultures of around 2.2 million PBMCs per well. By sample share, this clonotype is medium-sized. Its antigen is unidentified. V was pared by 5 bases and J by 5 bases, with 15 bases between. This CDR3 spans 13 amino acids. Per the germline V gene, CDR1 is DFQATT and CDR2 is SNEGSKA (reference sequence). Sequencing of DNA taken from cultured CD4+ T cells relied on the Oncomine TCR Beta short-read assay. Genomic DNA was drawn out of CD4+ T cells grown in culture. TCRdb ran MiXCR on the PCR reads and lists one entry per CDR3 protein. The repertoire consists of thousands of distinct CDR3 sequences, with under 45% occurring once and the leading ten covering under 40%.

The sequence was collected from a human donor in good health. The chain employs TRBV20-1 and TRBJ1-1; TRBD1 might be the D (5 bases). The sample comprised CD4+ T cells from blood, cultured in vitro. The CDR3 nucleotides are TGCAGTGCTGCTGGGGGAGGAAGAACTGAAGCTTTCTTT. This sequence encodes CSAAGGGRTEAFF.